This T cell receptor (beta chain) stems from a study of STAT5B mutations in CD4+ large granular lymphocyte leukemia. Profiled with immunoSEQ multiplex PCR; TCRdb holds only in-frame clones, not every one. The sample holds under 35,000 clones, more than 60% seen once. Germline V gene data show CDR1 as SGHAT and CDR2 as FQNNGV. Unmatched junction bases numbered 10, after V lost 7 bases and J lost 0 bases. The CDR3 runs 17 residues. The receptor was isolated from a human donor in good health. V is TRBV11-2 and J is TRBJ2-2; 8 bases fit TRBD1. The sample comprised CD4+ T cells from blood buffy coats. This CDR3 is CASTPAQGDPNTGELFF. CDR3 bases: TGTGCCAGCACGCCCGCACAGGGGGATCCGAACACCGGGGAGCTGTTTTTT.